The rows below give T cell receptor beta chains drawn from one sample of a study of memory CD4+ T cells and cytomegalovirus serostatus. Profiling relied on immunoSEQ multiplex PCR, and the TCRdb table lists in-frame clones only, not all of them. The repertoire consists of some 87,000 clones, with roughly 80% occurring once and the leading ten covering around 3.6%. The sequenced sample consisted of memory CD4+ T cells from blood. The receptors come from an adult in good health and CMV-seropositive. CDR3s include the opening cysteine and the closing phenylalanine or tryptophan. A D gene is named only where the DNA matches it firmly.

>TRBJ2-7|TRBV11-2|NA
CASSTSYRQYF
>TRBJ2-3|TRBV28|TRBD2
CASSPPGLAADTQYF
>TRBJ1-5|TRBV9|TRBD1
CASSVDDRGDQPQHF
>TRBJ1-1|TRBV19|NA
CASSIDLGRNQGEAFF
>TRBJ1-3|TRBV5-1|NA
CASSSGAGNTIYF
>TRBJ2-5|TRBV4-3|TRBD2
CASSQGTSGIGGETQYF
>TRBJ1-2|TRBV5-1|TRBD1
CASRLQGDPFYGYTF
>TRBJ1-2|TRBV27|TRBD1
CASSARQGRNGYTF
>TRBJ2-7|TRBV18|TRBD1
CASSAGDRDYEQYF
>TRBJ1-1|TRBV5-1|NA
CASSFRQMNTEAFF
>TRBJ2-2|TRBV10-1|NA
CATRIEAGELFF
>TRBJ1-2|TRBV9|TRBD1
CASSGTGKRNYGYTF
>TRBJ2-3|TRBV6-1|TRBD2
CASSEERLAGDTQYF
>TRBJ2-2|TRBV5-1|NA
CASSLGQDNTGELFF
>TRBJ1-1|TRBV9|NA
CASSVSPDTEAFF
>TRBJ1-4|TRBV9|NA
CASSGRGWTNEKLFF
>TRBJ1-4|TRBV7-9|NA
CASGATNEKLFF
>TRBJ2-1|TRBV5-1|TRBD1
CASSGGTGSSYNEQFF
>TRBJ2-7|TRBV28|TRBD1
CASSNPAGGSYEQYF
>TRBJ1-2|TRBV5-4|NA
CASSLLFTRTLLGGYTF
>TRBJ2-3|TRBV7-2|NA
CASSFPGNTQYF
>TRBJ2-2|TRBV7-2|TRBD1
CASSLIGAGGTGELFF
>TRBJ2-2|TRBV7-9|NA
CASSLGQNTGELFF
>TRBJ2-1|TRBV9|TRBD2
CASGLAGVYNEQFF
>TRBJ1-4|TRBV19|NA
CASSRRRTNEKLFF
>TRBJ2-3|TRBV6-1|TRBD2
CASTLRGGTDTQYF
>TRBJ1-2|TRBV11-2|TRBD1
CASSLVQGAHGYTF
>TRBJ2-7|TRBV5-5|TRBD1
CASSLVSDRGDF
>TRBJ1-3|TRBV4-1|TRBD1
CASSQEVHTGGSGNTIYF
>TRBJ1-1|TRBV5-1|TRBD1
CASSSQGQGGTEAFF
>TRBJ2-2|TRBV11-1|NA
CASSLSVSLGELFF
>TRBJ1-2|TRBV14|TRBD1
CASSQGQGDYGYTF
>TRBJ1-2|TRBV7-2|TRBD1
CASSSDRGQTYGYTF
>TRBJ1-3|TRBV6-5|NA
CASSYDRLVSGNTIYF
>TRBJ2-5|TRBV6-5|NA
CASSYDSVETQYF
>TRBJ1-5|TRBV19|TRBD1
CASRTGAAGNQPQHF
>TRBJ2-7|TRBV5-1|NA
CASSRGLENEQYF
>TRBJ2-1|TRBV7-8|TRBD1
CASSHRGGTSYNEQFF
>TRBJ1-1|TRBV7-2|NA
CASSLIVRGEAFF
>TRBJ2-5|TRBV15|TRBD2
CATQGGGAGIQETQYF
>TRBJ2-7|TRBV5-1|TRBD1
CASSGPTGIAYEQYF
>TRBJ2-1|TRBV6-6|TRBD2
CASSYQTSGTYNEQFF
>TRBJ1-4|TRBV4-1|NA
CASSQAGPRQATNEKLFF
>TRBJ1-5|TRBV19|TRBD1
CASSTTGGENQPQHF
>TRBJ2-7|TRBV6-1|NA
CAISPGVSYEQYF